This entry lists 3 T cell receptor beta chains sequenced from one sample in a study of cytomegalovirus exposure and HLA in healthy donors. The PCR had 60 Vbeta and 13 Jbeta primers. Here immunoSEQ multiplex PCR was the method, and the copy in TCRdb shows in-frame clones only, minus some. The sample gives some 57,000 clones, around 89% of which show up once; approximately 1.5% is in the top ten. Sequenced: PBMCs. These receptors came from a man aged 30 to 45 in good health and CMV-seropositive.

This clone was recorded once. The rearrangement joins TRBV5-1 to TRBJ2-7, with 11 bases aligning to TRBD2. The CDR3 runs to 16 residues. Germline V gene sequence: CDR1 SGHRS, CDR2 YFSETQ. V shed 6 bases and J 3 bases; nucleotides not matched to a gene: 11. The CDR3 region has the DNA TGCGCCAGCACCCAATCTACTAGCGGGGGTTACTACGAGCAGTACTTC. It codes for CASTQSTSGGYYEQYF. The variable domain in full, with the rest retrieved from reference TRBV5-1 and TRBJ2-7, is KAGVTQTPRYLIKTRGQQVTLSCSPISGHRSVSWYQQTPGQGLQFLFEYFSETQRNKGNFPGRFSGRQFSNSRSEMNVSTLELGDSALYLCASTQSTSGGYYEQYFGPGTRLTVT.

The chain is built from TRBV7-9 and TRBJ1-2; 7 nucleotides match TRBD1. Germline V CDR1 and CDR2: SEHNR, FQNEAQ (reference sequence). The CDR3 consists of 14 residues. With V trimmed by 5 bases and J by 5 bases, 8 bases remained unmatched. The CDR3 region is CASSLTGSSYGYTF. The CDR3, as DNA: TGTGCCAGCAGCCTGACAGGGTCCAGTTATGGCTACACCTTC.

The CDR3 nucleotides are TGTGCCAGCAGCTACAACCCAGGGCTCCAAGAGACCCAGTACTTC. Translated: CASSYNPGLQETQYF. The chain uses TRBV7-9 and TRBJ2-5; D possibly corresponds to TRBD1 (5 bases). V was clipped by 4 bases and J by 1 base, with 13 bases between them. The germline CDR1 and CDR2 sequences are SEHNR and FQNEAQ (reference sequence). The CDR3 has 15 residues.